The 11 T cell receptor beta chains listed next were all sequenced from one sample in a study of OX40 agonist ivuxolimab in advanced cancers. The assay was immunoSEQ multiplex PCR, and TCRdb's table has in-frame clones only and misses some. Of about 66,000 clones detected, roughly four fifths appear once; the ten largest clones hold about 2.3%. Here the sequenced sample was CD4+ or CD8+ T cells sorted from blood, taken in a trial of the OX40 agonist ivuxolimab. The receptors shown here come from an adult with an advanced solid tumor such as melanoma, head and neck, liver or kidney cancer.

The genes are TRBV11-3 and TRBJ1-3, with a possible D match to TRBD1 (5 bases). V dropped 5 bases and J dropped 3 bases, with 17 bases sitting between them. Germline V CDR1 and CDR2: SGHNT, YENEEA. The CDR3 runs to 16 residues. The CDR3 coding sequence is TGTGCCAGCAGCGATCCGAGGGGCGCGAGTGGAAACACCATATATTTT. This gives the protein CASSDPRGASGNTIYF.

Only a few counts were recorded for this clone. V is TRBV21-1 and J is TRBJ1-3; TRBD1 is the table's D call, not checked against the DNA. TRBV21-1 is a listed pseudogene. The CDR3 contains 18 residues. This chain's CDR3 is CAIKVNKGHREFGNTIYF. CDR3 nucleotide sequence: TGTGCCATCAAGGTTAATAAAGGGCACAGGGAGTTTGGAAACACCATATATTTT.

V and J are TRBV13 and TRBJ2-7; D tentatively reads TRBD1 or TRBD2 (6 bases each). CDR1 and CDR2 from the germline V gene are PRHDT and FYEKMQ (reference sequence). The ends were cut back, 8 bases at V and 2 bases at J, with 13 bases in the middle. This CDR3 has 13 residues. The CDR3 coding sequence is TGTGCCAGCCGCAACAGGGAGGCCTACGAGCAGTACTTC. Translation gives CASRNREAYEQYF.

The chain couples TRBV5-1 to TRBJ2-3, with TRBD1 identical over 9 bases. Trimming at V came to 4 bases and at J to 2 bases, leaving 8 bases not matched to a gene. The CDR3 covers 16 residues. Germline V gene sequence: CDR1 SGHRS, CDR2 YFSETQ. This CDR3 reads CASSTAGTGTTDTQYF. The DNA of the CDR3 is TGCGCCAGCAGCACCGCCGGGACAGGGACCACAGATACGCAGTATTTT. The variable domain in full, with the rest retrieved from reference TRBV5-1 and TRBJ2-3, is KAGVTQTPRYLIKTRGQQVTLSCSPISGHRSVSWYQQTPGQGLQFLFEYFSETQRNKGNFPGRFSGRQFSNSRSEMNVSTLELGDSALYLCASSTAGTGTTDTQYFGPGTRLTVL.

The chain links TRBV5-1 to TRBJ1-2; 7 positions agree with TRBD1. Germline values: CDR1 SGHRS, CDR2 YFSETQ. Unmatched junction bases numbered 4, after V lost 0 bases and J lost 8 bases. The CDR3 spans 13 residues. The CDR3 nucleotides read TGCGCCAGCAGCTTGGGACAGGGCGACGGCTACACCTTC. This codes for CASSLGQGDGYTF.

In nucleotides, the CDR3 is TGTGCCAGCAGCTTGGACAGCTCTGGAAACACCATATATTTT. Encoded protein: CASSLDSSGNTIYF. The chain couples TRBV7-9 to TRBJ1-3, with a tentative D call TRBD1 (6 bases). This CDR3 has 14 residues. The germline V gene encodes CDR1 SEHNR and CDR2 FQNEAQ (reference sequence). V lost 3 bases and J 0 bases, leaving 6 bases between the germline ends.

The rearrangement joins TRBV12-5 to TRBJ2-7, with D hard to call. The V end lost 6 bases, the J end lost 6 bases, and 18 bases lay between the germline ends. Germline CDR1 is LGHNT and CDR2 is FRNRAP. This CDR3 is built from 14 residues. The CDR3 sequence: CASGYKVTDGEQYF. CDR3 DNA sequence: TGTGCTAGTGGGTACAAGGTAACGGACGGCGAGCAGTACTTC.

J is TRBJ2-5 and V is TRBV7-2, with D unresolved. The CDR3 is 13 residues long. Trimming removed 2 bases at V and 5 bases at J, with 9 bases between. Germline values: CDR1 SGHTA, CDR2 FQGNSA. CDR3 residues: CASSLFGSETQYF. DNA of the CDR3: TGTGCCAGCAGCTTATTCGGGTCGGAGACCCAGTACTTC. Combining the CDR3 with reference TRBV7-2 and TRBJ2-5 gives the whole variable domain GAGVSQSPSNKVTEKGKDVELRCDPISGHTALYWYRQSLGQGLEFLIYFQGNSAPDKSGLPSDRFSAERTGGSVSTLTIQRTQQEDSAVYLCASSLFGSETQYFGPGTRLLVL.

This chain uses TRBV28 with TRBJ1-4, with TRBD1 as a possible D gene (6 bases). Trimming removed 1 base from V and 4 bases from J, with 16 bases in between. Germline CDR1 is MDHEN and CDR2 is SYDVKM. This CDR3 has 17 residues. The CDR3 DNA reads TGTGCCAGCAGTTTATTAGCCGGGGGCGATATTAATGAAAAACTGTTTTTT. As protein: CASSLLAGGDINEKLFF. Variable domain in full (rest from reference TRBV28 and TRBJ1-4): DVKVTQSSRYLVKRTGEKVFLECVQDMDHENMFWYRQDPGLGLRLIYFSYDVKMKEKGDIPEGYSVSREKKERFSLILESASTNQTSMYLCASSLLAGGDINEKLFFGSGTQLSVL.

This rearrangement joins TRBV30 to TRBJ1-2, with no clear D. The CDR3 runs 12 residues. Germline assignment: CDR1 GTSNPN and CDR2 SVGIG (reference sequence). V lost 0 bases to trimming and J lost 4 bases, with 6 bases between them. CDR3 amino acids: CAWSVLGYGYTF. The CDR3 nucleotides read TGTGCCTGGAGTGTACTCGGCTATGGCTACACCTTC.

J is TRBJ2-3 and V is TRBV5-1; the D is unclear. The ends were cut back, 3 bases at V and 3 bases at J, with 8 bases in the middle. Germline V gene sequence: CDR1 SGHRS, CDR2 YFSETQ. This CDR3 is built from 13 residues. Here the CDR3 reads CASSSLGTDTQYF. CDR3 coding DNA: TGCGCCAGCAGCTCCTTAGGGACAGATACGCAGTATTTT.